This T cell receptor beta chain comes out of a study of radiotherapy plus CTLA-4 blockade in lung cancer (dated by TCRdb to the late 2010s). Looking at the study overall: Among enrolled patients, roughly 18% had an objective response and 31% reached disease control. Broader findings and caveats from the paper: After treatment with radiotherapy and ipilimumab, TCR clones that came from tumors expanded in the peripheral blood. Early dynamic changes in blood T cell clones, together with increased serum interferon-beta after radiation, were reported as the strongest predictors of response.

CDR1 and CDR2, per the germline V gene, are SGDLS and YYNGEE. From cysteine to phenylalanine, the CDR3 is 15 amino acids long. Only the CDR3 region is kept as DNA, spanning 45 bases read in frame from base 1. Germline trimming: 0 bases from V, 1 base from J; junction bases outside gene matches: 1. Details on this clone: Its antigen is currently not known. No quality values exist for individual bases; no much larger clone is one base distant.

The study tested focal radiation therapy combined with CTLA-4 blockade (ipilimumab) in patients with chemo-refractory metastatic non-small-cell lung cancer. The receptor library was made with the immunoSEQ multiplex PCR assay. TCRdb stores this immuneACCESS table with in-frame sequences only. Part of the clones is absent; in the studies checked, under half of the shortfall reflects unresolved V genes, and no reason is known for the rest. This sample holds about 78,000 clones; 85% to 90% were observed only once. 0.85% to 0.9% of the sample is taken by the ten largest. This chain joins TRBV9 to TRBJ2-1, and 7 junction bases match TRBD1. Sequencing used peripheral blood, obtained from a patient treated with radiotherapy plus ipilimumab. This receptor was taken from a human donor with non-small cell lung cancer who had stable disease on radiotherapy plus ipilimumab. The nucleotide sequence is TGTGCCAGCAGCGTAGAGGGGGCGTCCTACAATGAGCAGTTCTTC. Translated, it gives CASSVEGASYNEQFF.